Detailed here is one T cell receptor beta chain. Its specificity is unknown. These data belong to a study of T cell responses to AZD1222 COVID-19 vaccine. TCRdb's copy holds only in-frame clones and misses some; the assay was immunoSEQ multiplex PCR. The table includes about 130,000 clones, 70% to 90% detected once. CDR3 length equals 15 residues. Germline V gene data show CDR1 as LNHDA and CDR2 as SQIVND (reference sequence). V shed 7 bases and J shed 2 bases, with 17 bases lying between them. Overall study findings and caveats: AZD1222 recipients seropositive at baseline numbered only six. Most donors were white British and more were female, and clonal diversity was possibly underestimated. Compared with day 0, the breadth and depth of the Spike-specific TCR repertoire rose significantly after two doses of AZD1222.

Sequencing used peripheral blood, obtained on day 0 of AZD1222 vaccination. This sequence joins TRBV19 and TRBJ1-2; D is ambiguous. The sequence was collected from an adult in good health. The CDR3 sequence is CASIGRREPNYGYTF. The CDR3 nucleotides are TGTGCCAGTATTGGGCGGCGGGAGCCGAACTATGGCTACACCTTC.